The TCR beta chain under discussion was sequenced for a study of early T cells in non-severe SARS-CoV-2 infection. At least ten counts were recorded for this clonotype. The CDR3 runs to 14 residues. Trimming took off 6 bases at V and 4 bases at J, with 13 bases between the two ends. TCRdb analysed the 5' RACE reads with MiXCR anew, one entry per CDR3 protein. The sample includes some 40,000 distinct CDR3 sequences, under 5% of them seen just once. The sequence was collected from an adult who was a healthcare worker with PCR-confirmed SARS-CoV-2 infection or an uninfected control (not recorded which). The chain has TRBV12-3 or TRBV12-4 and TRBJ2-1; D unresolved. The source material was whole blood. The CDR3 is CASSPHARYNEQFF. CDR3 nucleotides: TGTGCCAGCAGCCCCCATGCCCGATACAATGAGCAGTTCTTC.